This T cell receptor (beta chain) was sequenced during a study of cytomegalovirus exposure and HLA in healthy donors. Study summary: The same platform was used for the 90 to 150 validation repertoires and the roughly 680 first-cohort repertoires, a later analysis reported. Study-level points and caveats: Researchers counted around 180 TCR beta chains as cytomegalovirus-associated. Cytomegalovirus status was reportedly diagnosed by the classifier with high sensitivity and specificity.

Germline loops: CDR1 SGHVS, CDR2 FQNEAQ. This CDR3 is 15 amino acids long. V shed 5 bases, J shed 2 bases, and the junction held 8 bases outside the gene matches. Sequenced by immunoSEQ multiplex PCR; TCRdb stores in-frame clones only, minus some. The table has about 130,000 clones, approximately 90% seen once. With regard to this clone: Its cognate antigen is unknown.

The chain recombines TRBV7-8 with TRBJ2-7; 8 nucleotides line up with TRBD1. The clonotype comes from a woman aged 25 to 39 in good health and CMV-seropositive. The sequenced material came from PBMCs. For the CDR3, the DNA is TGTGCCAGCAGCCCCTACTCACAGGGGGCCTACGAGCAGTACTTC. It is translated as CASSPYSQGAYEQYF.